The rows below give T cell receptor beta chains drawn from one sample of a study of response to subunit inactivated influenza vaccine. TCRdb processed the RT-PCR reads anew with MiXCR; each CDR3 protein has one entry. The sample lists 750,000 to 850,000 distinct CDR3 sequences, 15% to 20% occurring once. Specimen: PBMCs from blood, collected 4 to 6 days after vaccination. Source of these receptors: a man in his fifties who received an inactivated influenza vaccine. The conserved cysteine and the conserved F or W are not part of the CDR3 here. The order of the fields is D gene, J gene, V gene, CDR3 protein. D genes are given only for firm matches.

. TRBJ2-2 TRBV20-1 SARDGSLDTGELF
. TRBJ1-2 TRBV12-3/TRBV12-4 ASSLKGLGNYGYT
TRBD2 TRBJ2-7 TRBV3-1 ASSQEGLAGSYEQY
. TRBJ2-5 TRBV24-1 ATSAHNQETQY
TRBD1 TRBJ2-7 TRBV12-3/TRBV12-4 ASRARGPSSYEQY
. TRBJ1-1 TRBV24-1 ATSDGSEHMNTEAF
TRBD2 TRBJ2-3 TRBV20-1 SARTSGRPRDTQY
TRBD2 TRBJ2-7 TRBV24-1 ATSSEAGVVYEQY
TRBD2 TRBJ2-1 TRBV9 ASSESGSVGSYNEQF
. TRBJ2-1 TRBV2 ASSPFEIATYNEQF
TRBD1 TRBJ2-7 TRBV14 ASSPPGTGALKQY
. TRBJ2-7 TRBV29-1 SVEGAYEQY
TRBD1 TRBJ1-2 TRBV4-1 ASSHSGQPDYGYT
TRBD1 TRBJ2-1 TRBV10-3 AISRHLGGQGYNEQF
. TRBJ2-7 TRBV7-8 ASSLTGSSEQY
. TRBJ1-4 TRBV25-1 ASRTSGNEKLF
TRBD2 TRBJ2-2 TRBV6-1 ASRVILTSGGANTGELF
. TRBJ2-1 TRBV5-1 ASSLEAAGSYNEQF
TRBD1 TRBJ2-3 TRBV4-1 ASSQDRGTGGRYTQY
. TRBJ2-7 TRBV7-2 ASSLVAGTYEQY
TRBD2 TRBJ2-1 TRBV5-1 ASGTTPGYNEQF
TRBD2 TRBJ2-7 TRBV18 ASSLTSGRPSYEQY
. TRBJ1-4 TRBV28 ASRPTGGTEKLF
. TRBJ2-3 TRBV20-1 SAGLAHTDTQY
TRBD2 TRBJ2-1 TRBV20-1 SARDGRLAGNEQF
TRBD2 TRBJ2-1 TRBV5-1 ASSLVKREYYNEQF
. TRBJ2-3 TRBV5-1 ASSLGRAVTDTQY
. TRBJ2-2 TRBV11-2 ASSLERATWNTGELF
. TRBJ2-2 TRBV28 ASRSGTGELF
TRBD2 TRBJ2-5 TRBV10-2 ASGGETETQY
. TRBJ1-2 TRBV10-3 AISEGGGTSNYGYT
. TRBJ2-1 TRBV7-9 ASSLVTSSYNEQF